The clone carrying this TCR beta chain was detected only a few times. Its target is not known. The data originate from a study of blood T cells in healthy people across ages. The study, taken as a whole, reports: Versus aged donors, long-lived donors had higher diversity and more naive CD4+ cells. TCR beta diversity tracked closely with naive T cell percentage.

Through a sample-barcoded 5' primer and a J-beta primer mix, a second PCR was run for roughly 6 to 11 cycles. A single record per CDR3 protein comes from TCRdb applying MiXCR to the 5' RACE reads. This table has approximately 780,000 distinct CDR3 sequences, about 26% appearing once. Peripheral blood samples of roughly 9.8 milliliters were drawn from each donor. Per the germline V gene, CDR1 is MGHRA and CDR2 is YSYEKL. This CDR3 spans 17 amino acids. V lost 4 bases to trimming and J lost 2 bases; unmatched junction nucleotides: 8. The data were also submitted as part of a second study, on T cells of mothers and their children. As that report states: Donors comprised three healthy Caucasian mothers plus their six children.

V usage is TRBV4-1 and J usage is TRBJ2-3, with 11 positions matching TRBD2. This receptor was taken from a boy aged 5-17 years in good health. The sequenced sample consisted of blood. DNA of the CDR3: TGCGCCAGCAGCCGACTACTAGCGGGGGTTGCCACAGATACGCAGTATTTT. This encodes CASSRLLAGVATDTQYF.